The 18 T cell receptor beta chains presented below share a single source sample, sequenced in a study of cytomegalovirus exposure and HLA in healthy donors. PCR primers comprised 60 Vbeta and 13 Jbeta primers. Using immunoSEQ multiplex PCR, the repertoire was profiled, and TCRdb retains in-frame clones only, with some absent. The sample includes some 150,000 clones, about two thirds seen only once; the top ten take 2% to 2.5%. The specimen sequenced was PBMCs. The receptors shown here come from a woman aged 40-49 years in good health and CMV-seronegative.

The CDR3 here is CASSVSGESYNEQFF. The CDR3 nucleotides are TGTGCCAGCAGCGTCTCAGGGGAGTCCTACAATGAGCAGTTCTTC. The chain uses TRBV9 and TRBJ2-1, with D maybe TRBD1 (6 bases). The germline V gene has CDR1 SGDLS and CDR2 YYNGEE. The CDR3 contains 15 residues. V lost 2 bases and J 1 base, leaving 10 bases between the germline ends.

The chain has TRBV15 and TRBJ2-5; 14 positions agree with TRBD2. The CDR3 length is 16 residues. Germline CDR1 is LNHNV and CDR2 is YYDKDF (reference sequence). V was pared by 8 bases and J by 2 bases, with 7 bases of the junction left unmatched. CDR3 sequence reads: CATGRRLAGGQETQYF. The CDR3 DNA reads TGTGCCACCGGTAGGCGACTAGCGGGGGGGCAAGAGACCCAGTACTTC.

This chain connects TRBV5-1 to TRBJ2-5, with 11 bases fitting TRBD1. CDR1 and CDR2 (germline): SGHRS, YFSETQ. Germline trimming cut 4 bases from V and 3 bases from J; bases unmatched to any gene: 5. This CDR3 has 15 residues. CDR3 sequence (DNA): TGCGCCAGCAGCGAACCGGGACAGGGGGAAGAGACCCAGTACTTC. It is translated as CASSEPGQGEETQYF.

The CDR3 here is CASRRGGNEAFF. The CDR3 DNA reads TGTGCCAGCAGGCGTGGAGGGAATGAAGCTTTCTTT. J is TRBJ1-1 and V is TRBV6-5; no reliable D call. CDR1 is MNHEY and CDR2 is SVGAGI in the germline V gene. This CDR3 contains 12 residues. V was trimmed by 6 bases and J by 7 bases, leaving 12 bases between them.

Only a few counts were recorded for this clone. The chain couples TRBV13 to TRBJ2-3; 11 bases are shared with TRBD2. J lost 6 bases, V lost 6 bases, and 5 bases had no gene match. The length of the CDR3 is 14 residues. CDR1 and CDR2 from the germline V gene are PRHDT and FYEKMQ (reference sequence). The CDR3 sequence is CASRHSGGADTQYF. CDR3 nucleotides: TGTGCCAGCAGGCATAGCGGGGGGGCGGATACGCAGTATTTT.

The chain recombines TRBV30 with TRBJ1-5; maybe TRBD1 (6 bases). Looked up from germline, CDR1 is GTSNPN and CDR2 is SVGIG (reference sequence). Trimming pared 0 bases from V and 3 bases from J, leaving 15 bases between. This CDR3 has 16 amino acids. CDR3 sequence: CAWSVSGRGSNQPQHF. DNA of the CDR3: TGTGCCTGGAGTGTATCAGGCAGGGGATCCAATCAGCCCCAGCATTTT.

The V gene is TRBV19, the J gene TRBJ1-5; 8 bases are a match to TRBD1. The CDR3 consists of 15 residues. V dropped 6 bases and J dropped 0; count of bases not matched to a gene: 4. The germline V gene has CDR1 LNHDA and CDR2 SQIVND (reference sequence). CDR3 residues: CASSPTGDSNQPQHF. The DNA for the CDR3 is TGTGCCAGTAGCCCGACAGGGGATAGCAATCAGCCCCAGCATTTT.

In its sample, this clone was seen once. V usage is TRBV5-3 and J usage is TRBJ2-7, with TRBD1 matching over 7 bases. TRBV5-3 is assigned to the ORF class and has an uncertain function. CDR3 length: 16 residues. J gave up 6 bases and V 4 bases, and 16 bases lay outside the gene matches. The CDR3 bases are TGTGCCAGAAGCGACCAGGACAGGATTAAGCTTATCGAGCAGTACTTC. It encodes CARSDQDRIKLIEQYF.

This clone was picked up a small number of times. V and J are TRBV7-2 and TRBJ2-3; 7 bases agree with TRBD1. CDR1 is SGHTA and CDR2 is FQGNSA in the germline V gene. This CDR3 region has 14 residues. Germline trimming cut 5 bases from V and 6 bases from J; bases unmatched to any gene: 8. The DNA for the CDR3 is TGTGCCAGCAGCATAGGGGGCCCCGGGGATACGCAGTATTTT. It yields the protein CASSIGGPGDTQYF. The entire variable domain, with the rest obtained from reference TRBV7-2 and TRBJ2-3, is as follows: GAGVSQSPSNKVTEKGKDVELRCDPISGHTALYWYRQSLGQGLEFLIYFQGNSAPDKSGLPSDRFSAERTGGSVSTLTIQRTQQEDSAVYLCASSIGGPGDTQYFGPGTRLTVL.

The chain is built from TRBV6-4 and TRBJ2-1, with 7 bases that match TRBD2. This CDR3 spans 16 amino acids. Germline lookup yields CDR1 MRHNA and CDR2 SNTAGT. V gave up 4 bases and J gave up 3 bases; unmatched junction bases: 9. The CDR3: CASSAAGTMYYNEQFF. CDR3 bases: TGTGCCAGCAGTGCGGCCGGGACTATGTACTACAATGAGCAGTTCTTC.

Only a few counts were recorded for this clone. The chain has TRBV5-6 and TRBJ2-3, with 9 bases fitting TRBD2. This CDR3 has 17 residues. Germline-derived CDR1 and CDR2 are SGHDT and YYEEEE. V was pared by 4 bases and J by 6 bases, with 15 bases of the junction left unmatched. In DNA form, the CDR3 reads TGTGCCAGCAGCCCCCAATCTAGCGGGGCCTTCTGGGATACGCAGTATTTT. It yields the protein CASSPQSSGAFWDTQYF.

This chain uses TRBV6-6 with TRBJ1-4, with TRBD1 matching over 9 bases. Trimming removed 6 bases from V and 8 bases from J; junction bases left unmatched: 10. This CDR3 is built from 15 residues. CDR1 is MNHNY and CDR2 is SVGAGI in the germline V gene (reference sequence). CDR3 nucleotide sequence: TGTGCCAGCAGAGACTCCGGGACAGGGAACGAAAAACTGTTTTTT. It translates to CASRDSGTGNEKLFF.

The chain carries TRBV18 and TRBJ2-1; 7 bases are shared with TRBD1. The CDR3 has 17 amino acids. The germline V gene has CDR1 KGHSH and CDR2 LQKENI. V lost 0 bases and J lost 8; bases outside the gene matches: 13. This chain's CDR3 is CASSPPSTGIRQYEQFF. CDR3 nucleotide sequence: TGTGCCAGCTCACCACCATCGACAGGGATAAGACAATATGAGCAGTTCTTC.

With respect to this clone: The same CDR3 also results from other DNA sequences found in this sample. This chain uses TRBV6-5 with TRBJ2-3; 8 positions match TRBD1. The CDR3 has 16 amino acids. CDR1 is MNHEY and CDR2 is SVGAGI in the germline V gene. V trimming: 0 bases; J trimming: 3 bases; junction bases outside the gene matches: 5. The CDR3 coding sequence is TGTGCCAGCAGTTACTCCACAGGGGGTAGTACAGATACGCAGTATTTT. Translating gives CASSYSTGGSTDTQYF.

The chain carries TRBV5-1 and TRBJ2-6; 9 bases map to TRBD1. J gave up 2 bases and V 0 bases, and 6 bases lay outside the gene matches. CDR3 length: 18 residues. Germline CDR1 is SGHRS and CDR2 is YFSETQ. CDR3: CASSLGGTGTTGANVLTF. The CDR3 coding sequence is TGCGCCAGCAGCTTGGGCGGGACAGGGACTACTGGGGCCAACGTCCTGACTTTC.

This sequence joins TRBV28 and TRBJ1-2, with TRBD1 identical over 7 bases. Germline V gene sequence: CDR1 MDHEN, CDR2 SYDVKM. The CDR3 extends over 11 amino acids. With 11 bases clipped from V and 8 bases from J, the junction kept 8 bases outside the gene matches. CDR3 DNA sequence: TGTGCCGCCACAGGGGTCGGGGGCTACACCTTC. Its translation is CAATGVGGYTF.

The rearrangement joins TRBV7-6 to TRBJ2-2, with D perhaps matching TRBD1 (5 bases). From germline, CDR1 is SGHVS and CDR2 FNYEAQ. This CDR3 is 16 amino acids long. The V and J ends lost 2 bases and 1 base respectively, with 11 bases between them. The DNA for the CDR3 is TGTGCCAGCAGCTTACTTCCGACAGAGAACACCGGGGAGCTGTTTTTT. This codes for CASSLLPTENTGELFF. Combining the CDR3 with reference TRBV7-6 and TRBJ2-2 gives the whole variable domain GAGVSQSPRYKVTKRGQDVALRCDPISGHVSLYWYRQALGQGPEFLTYFNYEAQQDKSGLPNDRFSAERPEGSISTLTIQRTEQRDSAMYRCASSLLPTENTGELFFGEGSRLTVL.

This clone was counted between two and nine times. The chain recombines TRBV2 with TRBJ2-7, with a weak D call TRBD2 (6 bases). Germline CDR1 and CDR2: SNHLY and FYNNEI. Trimming shortened V by 8 bases and J by 7 bases, and 15 bases separated the two germline ends. This CDR3 spans 12 amino acids. Here the CDR3 DNA reads TGTGCCAGCTCTCGGACGGGGGAAGAGCAGTACTTC. Translated: CASSRTGEEQYF.